Following are 12 T cell receptor beta chains from one sample sequenced in a study of blood T cell repertoires in COVID-19. Clones were read by immunoSEQ multiplex PCR, and TCRdb kept only the in-frame ones, dropping some. Here the sample spans about 440,000 clones, roughly 88% being singletons. The sequenced material came from PBMCs or T cells enriched from blood (not recorded which). The receptors were sampled from a man aged 18 to 29 who had recovered from COVID-19.

This sequence joins TRBV7-9 and TRBJ1-1; no definite D call. Germline V gene sequence: CDR1 SEHNR, CDR2 FQNEAQ (reference sequence). Trimming took off 5 bases at V and 4 bases at J, with 20 bases between the two ends. This CDR3 has 16 residues. CDR3 DNA sequence: TGTGCCAGCAGCCGAGACATCTTAGGGAGCGGCACTGAAGCTTTCTTT. Translation gives CASSRDILGSGTEAFF.

This chain joins TRBV7-3 and TRBJ1-6, with D possibly being TRBD1 (6 bases). V lost 3 bases to trimming and J lost 3 bases, with 9 bases between them. CDR3 length equals 15 residues. Per the germline V gene, CDR1 is SGHTA and CDR2 is FQGTGA. The CDR3 is CASSLRQDYNSPLHF. The CDR3 region has the DNA TGTGCCAGCAGCTTGAGACAGGACTATAATTCACCCCTCCACTTT.

The chain links TRBV3-1 (or the pseudogene TRBV3-2) to TRBJ1-1; tentative D call: TRBD1 (6 bases). V lost 4 bases and J 0 bases, leaving 15 bases between the germline ends. CDR1 is LGHDT and CDR2 is YNNKEL in the germline V gene (reference sequence). The CDR3 is 16 residues long. The CDR3 DNA is TGTGCCAGCAGCCCAGCGGGGGGCAGTGTGAACACTGAAGCTTTCTTT. It encodes CASSPAGGSVNTEAFF.

The gene calls are TRBV28 and TRBJ2-2; 7 bases match TRBD1. J lost 6 bases, V lost 2 bases, and 6 bases had no gene match. Germline V gene lookup returns CDR1 MDHEN and CDR2 SYDVKM. The CDR3 has 15 residues. In DNA form, the CDR3 reads TGTGCCAGCAGTTTAGACAGGGCTTACGCCGGGGAGCTGTTTTTT. The encoded protein is CASSLDRAYAGELFF. Complete variable domain (other parts from reference TRBV28 and TRBJ2-2): DVKVTQSSRYLVKRTGEKVFLECVQDMDHENMFWYRQDPGLGLRLIYFSYDVKMKEKGDIPEGYSVSREKKERFSLILESASTNQTSMYLCASSLDRAYAGELFFGEGSRLTVL.

The chain joins TRBV2 to TRBJ1-6; D unresolved. The CDR3 contains 13 residues. Germline CDR1 and CDR2: SNHLY and FYNNEI. V lost 8 bases and J lost 6, with 11 bases in between. CDR3 coding DNA: TGTGCCAGCTGTAGGACTAGTAATTCACCCCTCCACTTT. It encodes CASCRTSNSPLHF.

The V and J genes are TRBV20-1 and TRBJ2-1, with TRBD2 as a possible D gene (7 bases). The CDR3 sequence is 13 residues long. In germline, CDR1 is DFQATT, CDR2 SNEGSKA (reference sequence). V shed 3 bases and J shed 9 bases, with 15 bases lying between them. CDR3 DNA sequence: TGCAGTGCTAGTTCTTCGGGGGGCGCTGAGCAGTTCTTC. Translating gives CSASSSGGAEQFF.

V gene TRBV5-1 combines with J gene TRBJ1-1; D gene uncertain. V was cut by 2 bases and J by 2 bases, with 13 bases left in between. This CDR3 contains 15 residues. Germline lookup yields CDR1 SGHRS and CDR2 YFSETQ. The CDR3 DNA sequence: TGCGCCAGCAGCTTACCTTTGGCGGGTAACACTGAAGCTTTCTTT. Its translation: CASSLPLAGNTEAFF.

The chain employs TRBV11-3 and TRBJ1-4, with D perhaps matching TRBD1 (6 bases). CDR1 and CDR2 from the germline V gene are SGHNT and YENEEA. This CDR3 comprises 15 residues. The V and J ends lost 1 base and 7 bases respectively, with 13 bases between them. The CDR3 loop is CASSLGTLQGEKLFF. CDR3 sequence (DNA): TGTGCCAGCAGCTTAGGTACCCTACAGGGTGAAAAACTGTTTTTT.

This clone was observed a single time. The chain has TRBV7-9 and TRBJ2-2; the D gene is possibly TRBD1 (5 bases). CDR1 SEHNR and CDR2 FQNEAQ come from the germline V gene (reference sequence). Trimming cost V 4 bases and J 5 bases, with 14 bases left between them. The CDR3 spans 15 residues. CDR3 protein: CASSSYDRQTGELFF. The DNA for the CDR3 is TGTGCCAGCAGCTCCTACGATCGACAGACCGGGGAGCTGTTTTTT.

This rearrangement joins TRBV30 to TRBJ1-6, with a tentative D call TRBD1 (5 bases). V lost 8 bases and J lost 5, with 13 bases in between. The germline V gene encodes CDR1 GTSNPN and CDR2 SVGIG (reference sequence). The CDR3 covers 13 residues. For the CDR3, the DNA is TGTGCCCATCAGGACAACCATAATTCACCCCTCCACTTT. It encodes CAHQDNHNSPLHF.

The chain is built from TRBV7-9 and TRBJ2-7, with 10 bases that match TRBD1. The CDR3 runs to 16 residues. Trimming removed 5 bases from V and 2 bases from J; junction bases left unmatched: 9. Germline-derived CDR1 and CDR2 are SEHNR and FQNEAQ (reference sequence). For the CDR3, the DNA is TGTGCCAGCAGCCACTCAACGGGACAGGGGACCTACGAGCAGTACTTC. As protein: CASSHSTGQGTYEQYF. Full variable domain (outside the CDR3, taken from reference TRBV7-9 and TRBJ2-7): DTGVSQNPRHKITKRGQNVTFRCDPISEHNRLYWYRQTLGQGPEFLTYFQNEAQLEKSRLLSDRFSAERPKGSFSTLEIQRTEQGDSAMYLCASSHSTGQGTYEQYFGPGTRLTVT.

This clone has a single count. This chain uses TRBV3-1 (or the pseudogene TRBV3-2) with TRBJ1-6, with 10 bases identical to TRBD1. The germline V gene encodes CDR1 LGHDT and CDR2 YNNKEL (reference sequence). This CDR3 comprises 15 residues. J was trimmed by 7 bases and V by 5 bases; bases with no gene match: 5. Written as DNA, the CDR3 is TGTGCCAGCAGCATAACGGGACAGGGGAATTCACCCCTCCACTTT. Residues: CASSITGQGNSPLHF.